This TCR beta chain was identified during a study of blood T cell repertoires in COVID-19. The overall study: PBMCs, B-cell-depleted T cells, or T cells provided the cDNA or gDNA that made up the material.

Using immunoSEQ multiplex PCR, the repertoire was profiled, and TCRdb retains in-frame clones only, with some absent. The sample contains approximately 220,000 clones, roughly four fifths of which appear only once. With 3 bases removed from V and 0 bases from J, the gap between germline ends came to 11 bases. The CDR3 consists of 15 residues. Germline V lookup: CDR1 LNHDA, CDR2 SQIVND (reference sequence). All exposed participants met a person with COVID-19 within 2 weeks before entering the study. This TCR was sampled from a woman in her forties or fifties who had been exposed to COVID-19. The sequencing input was PBMCs or T cells enriched from blood (not recorded which). The rearrangement uses TRBV19 and TRBJ1-2; D is perhaps TRBD1 (5 bases). The CDR3 DNA is TGTGCCAGTAGTATCGACAGTGCTTCTAACTATGGCTACACCTTC. Amino acids: CASSIDSASNYGYTF. The variable domain in full, with the rest retrieved from reference TRBV19 and TRBJ1-2, is DGGITQSPKYLFRKEGQNVTLSCEQNLNHDAMYWYRQDPGQGLRLIYYSQIVNDFQKGDIAEGYSVSREKKESFPLTVTSAQKNPTAFYLCASSIDSASNYGYTFGSGTRLTVV.